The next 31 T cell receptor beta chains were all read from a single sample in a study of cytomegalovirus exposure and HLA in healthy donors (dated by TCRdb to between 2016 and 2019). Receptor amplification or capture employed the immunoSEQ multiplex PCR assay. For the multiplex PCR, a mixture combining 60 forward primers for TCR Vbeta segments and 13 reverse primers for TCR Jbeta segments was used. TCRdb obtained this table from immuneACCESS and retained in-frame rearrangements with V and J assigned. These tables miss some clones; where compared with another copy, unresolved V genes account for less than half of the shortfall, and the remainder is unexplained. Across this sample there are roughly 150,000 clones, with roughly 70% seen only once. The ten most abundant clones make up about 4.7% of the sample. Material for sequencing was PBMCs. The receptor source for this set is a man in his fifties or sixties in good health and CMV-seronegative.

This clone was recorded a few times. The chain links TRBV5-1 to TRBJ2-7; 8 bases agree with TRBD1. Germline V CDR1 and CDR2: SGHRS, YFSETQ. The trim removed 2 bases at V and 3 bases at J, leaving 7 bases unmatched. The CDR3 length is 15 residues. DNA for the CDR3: TGCGCCAGCAGCTTATCAGGGGGCGGGAACTACGAGCAGTACTTC. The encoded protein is CASSLSGGGNYEQYF.

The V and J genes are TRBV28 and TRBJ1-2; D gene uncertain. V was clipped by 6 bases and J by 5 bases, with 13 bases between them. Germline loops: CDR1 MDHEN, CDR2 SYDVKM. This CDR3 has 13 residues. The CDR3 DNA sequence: TGTGCCAGCAGCCTCCTGCGGGCGTATGGCTACACCTTC. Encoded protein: CASSLLRAYGYTF.

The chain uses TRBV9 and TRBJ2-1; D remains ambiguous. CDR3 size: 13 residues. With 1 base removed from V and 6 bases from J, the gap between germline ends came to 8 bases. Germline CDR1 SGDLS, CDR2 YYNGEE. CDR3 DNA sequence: TGTGCCAGCAGCGTACCCAGCGCCAATGAGCAGTTCTTC. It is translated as CASSVPSANEQFF.

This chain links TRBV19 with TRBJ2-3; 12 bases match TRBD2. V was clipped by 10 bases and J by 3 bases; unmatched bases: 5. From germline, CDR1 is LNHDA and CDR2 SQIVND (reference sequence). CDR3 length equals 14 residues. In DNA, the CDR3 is TGTGCCACTAGACTAGCGGGAGAGACAGATACGCAGTATTTT. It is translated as CATRLAGETDTQYF.

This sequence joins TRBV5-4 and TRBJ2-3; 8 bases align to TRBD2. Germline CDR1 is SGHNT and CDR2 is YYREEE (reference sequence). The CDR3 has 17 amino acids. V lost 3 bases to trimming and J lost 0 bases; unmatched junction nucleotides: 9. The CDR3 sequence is CASSYSPGLGSTDTQYF. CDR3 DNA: TGTGCCAGCAGCTATTCCCCGGGACTAGGGAGCACAGATACGCAGTATTTT.

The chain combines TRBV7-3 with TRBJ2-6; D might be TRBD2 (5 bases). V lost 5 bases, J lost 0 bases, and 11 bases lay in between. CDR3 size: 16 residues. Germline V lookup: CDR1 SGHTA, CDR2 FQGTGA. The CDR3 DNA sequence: TGTGCCAGCAGCGATCCGGGGAGCTCTGGGGCCAACGTCCTGACTTTC. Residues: CASSDPGSSGANVLTF.

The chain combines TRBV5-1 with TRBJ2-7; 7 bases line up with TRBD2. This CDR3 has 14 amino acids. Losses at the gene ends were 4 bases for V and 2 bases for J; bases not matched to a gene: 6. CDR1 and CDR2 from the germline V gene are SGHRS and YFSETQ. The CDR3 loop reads CASSLRRGAYEQYF. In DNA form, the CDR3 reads TGCGCCAGCAGCCTAAGACGGGGGGCCTACGAGCAGTACTTC.

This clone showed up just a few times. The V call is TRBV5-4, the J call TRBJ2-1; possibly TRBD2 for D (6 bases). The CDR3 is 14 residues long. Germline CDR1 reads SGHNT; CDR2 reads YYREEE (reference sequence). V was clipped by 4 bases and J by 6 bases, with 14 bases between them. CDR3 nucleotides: TGTGCCAGCAGCCGTCCTGGGACTGGCAATGAGCAGTTCTTC. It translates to CASSRPGTGNEQFF.

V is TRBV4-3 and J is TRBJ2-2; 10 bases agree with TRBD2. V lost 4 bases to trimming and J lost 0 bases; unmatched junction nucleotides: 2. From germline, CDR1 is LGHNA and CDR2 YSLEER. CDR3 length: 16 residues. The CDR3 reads CASSRTSGANTGELFF. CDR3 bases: TGCGCCAGCAGCCGGACTAGCGGAGCGAACACCGGGGAGCTGTTTTTT.

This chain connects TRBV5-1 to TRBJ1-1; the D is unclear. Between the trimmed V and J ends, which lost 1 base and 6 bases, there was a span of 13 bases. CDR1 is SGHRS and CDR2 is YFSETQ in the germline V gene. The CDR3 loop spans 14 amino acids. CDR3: CASSLSVSGSEAFF. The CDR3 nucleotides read TGCGCCAGCAGCTTGTCCGTCTCAGGTTCTGAAGCTTTCTTT.

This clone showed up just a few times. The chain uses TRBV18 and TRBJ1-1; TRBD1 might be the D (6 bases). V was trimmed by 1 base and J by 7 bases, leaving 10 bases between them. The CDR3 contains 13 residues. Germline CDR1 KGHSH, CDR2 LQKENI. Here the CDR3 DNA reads TGTGCCAGCTCACCACGGGAGGGGGATGAAGCTTTCTTT. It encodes CASSPREGDEAFF.

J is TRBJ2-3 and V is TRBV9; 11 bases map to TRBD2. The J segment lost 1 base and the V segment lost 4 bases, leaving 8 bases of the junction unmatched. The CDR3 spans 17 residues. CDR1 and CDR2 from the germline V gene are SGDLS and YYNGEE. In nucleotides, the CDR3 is TGTGCCAGCAGCACCCGTAGCGGGAGGGTCCGCACAGATACGCAGTATTTT. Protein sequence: CASSTRSGRVRTDTQYF. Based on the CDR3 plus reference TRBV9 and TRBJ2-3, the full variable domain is DSGVTQTPKHLITATGQRVTLRCSPRSGDLSVYWYQQSLDQGLQFLIQYYNGEERAKGNILERFSAQQFPDLHSELNLSSLELGDSALYFCASSTRSGRVRTDTQYFGPGTRLTVL.

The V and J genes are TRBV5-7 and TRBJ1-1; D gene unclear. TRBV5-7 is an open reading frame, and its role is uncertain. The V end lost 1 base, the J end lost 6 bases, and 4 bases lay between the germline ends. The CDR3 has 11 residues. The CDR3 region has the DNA TGTGCCAGCAGCTTGTGGCCTGAAGCTTTCTTT. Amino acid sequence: CASSLWPEAFF.

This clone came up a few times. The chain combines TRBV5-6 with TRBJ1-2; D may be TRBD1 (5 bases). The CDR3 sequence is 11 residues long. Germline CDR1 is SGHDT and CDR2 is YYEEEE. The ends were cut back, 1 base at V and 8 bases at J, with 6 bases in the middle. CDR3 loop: CASSLTGGYTF. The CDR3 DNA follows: TGTGCCAGCAGCTTGACAGGAGGCTACACCTTC.

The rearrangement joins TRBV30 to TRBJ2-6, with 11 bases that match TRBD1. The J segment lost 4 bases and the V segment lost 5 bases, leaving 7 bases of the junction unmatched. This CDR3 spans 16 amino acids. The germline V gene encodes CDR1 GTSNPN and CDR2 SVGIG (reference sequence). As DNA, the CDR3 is TGTGCCTGGGGAGAGGACAGGGGGCCAGGGGCCAACGTCCTGACTTTC. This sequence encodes CAWGEDRGPGANVLTF.

The CDR3 nucleotides read TGTGCCAGCAGCCCCGGGGGGACACAGAATAACTATGGCTACACCTTC. Translating it yields CASSPGGTQNNYGYTF. The chain uses TRBV28 and TRBJ1-2; D is possibly TRBD1 (6 bases). Germline V CDR1 and CDR2: MDHEN, SYDVKM. The CDR3 spans 16 residues. With 6 bases removed from V and 1 base from J, the gap between germline ends came to 18 bases.

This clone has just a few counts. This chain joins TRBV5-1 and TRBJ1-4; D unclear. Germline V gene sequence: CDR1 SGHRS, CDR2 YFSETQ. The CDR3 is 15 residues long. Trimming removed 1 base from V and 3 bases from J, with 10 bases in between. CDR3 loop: CASSLIATSNEKLFF. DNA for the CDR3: TGCGCCAGCAGCTTGATTGCGACATCTAATGAAAAACTGTTTTTT.

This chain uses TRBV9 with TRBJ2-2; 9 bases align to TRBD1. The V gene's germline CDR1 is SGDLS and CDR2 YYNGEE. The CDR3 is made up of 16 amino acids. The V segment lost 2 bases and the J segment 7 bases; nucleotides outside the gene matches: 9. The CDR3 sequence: CASSVATGQGYGELFF. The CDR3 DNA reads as TGTGCCAGCAGCGTGGCCACGGGACAGGGCTACGGGGAGCTGTTTTTT.

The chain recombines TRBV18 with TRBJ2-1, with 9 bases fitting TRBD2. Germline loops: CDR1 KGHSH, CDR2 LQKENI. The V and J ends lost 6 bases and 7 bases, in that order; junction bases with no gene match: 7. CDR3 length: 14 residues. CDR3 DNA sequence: TGTGCCAGCTCCCAGCAGACTAGCGGTAATGAGCAGTTCTTC. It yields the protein CASSQQTSGNEQFF.

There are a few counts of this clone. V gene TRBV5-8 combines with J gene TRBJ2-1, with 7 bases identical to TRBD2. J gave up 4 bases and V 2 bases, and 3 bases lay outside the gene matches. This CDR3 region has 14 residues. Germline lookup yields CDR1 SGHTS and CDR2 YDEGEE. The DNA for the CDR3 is TGTGCCAGCAGCTTAGCGGGACTATACAATGAGCAGTTCTTC. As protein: CASSLAGLYNEQFF.

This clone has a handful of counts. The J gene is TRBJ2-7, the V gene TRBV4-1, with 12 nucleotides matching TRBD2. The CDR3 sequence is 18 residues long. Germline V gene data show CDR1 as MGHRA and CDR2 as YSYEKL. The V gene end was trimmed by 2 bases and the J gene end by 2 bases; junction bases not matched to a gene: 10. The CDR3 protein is CASSQRRFRTSGTYEQYF. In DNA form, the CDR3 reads TGCGCCAGCAGCCAAAGGAGATTCAGGACTAGCGGGACCTACGAGCAGTACTTC.

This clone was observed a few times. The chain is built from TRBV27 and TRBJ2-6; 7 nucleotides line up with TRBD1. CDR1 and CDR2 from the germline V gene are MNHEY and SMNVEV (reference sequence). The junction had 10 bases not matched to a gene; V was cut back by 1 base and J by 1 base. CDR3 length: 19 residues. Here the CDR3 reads CASSLYVGQTGSGANVLTF. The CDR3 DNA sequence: TGTGCCAGCAGTTTATATGTGGGACAGACGGGGTCTGGGGCCAACGTCCTGACTTTC.

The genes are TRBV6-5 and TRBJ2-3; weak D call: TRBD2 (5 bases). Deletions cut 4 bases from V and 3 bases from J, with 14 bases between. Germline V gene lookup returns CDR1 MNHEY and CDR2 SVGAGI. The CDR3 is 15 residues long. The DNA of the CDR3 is TGTGCCAGCAGTTCCCCCGGGGAACCTACAGATACGCAGTATTTT. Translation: CASSSPGEPTDTQYF.

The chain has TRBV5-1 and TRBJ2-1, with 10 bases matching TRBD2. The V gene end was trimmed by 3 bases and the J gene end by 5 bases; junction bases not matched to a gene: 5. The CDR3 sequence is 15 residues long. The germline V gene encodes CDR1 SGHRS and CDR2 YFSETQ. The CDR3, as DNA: TGCGCCAGCAGCTCTACTAGCGGGACCCACAATGAGCAGTTCTTC. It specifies CASSSTSGTHNEQFF.

The CDR3 loop is CASSLTSGSSYEQYF. The CDR3 bases are TGTGCCAGCAGCCTTACTAGCGGGAGCTCCTACGAGCAGTACTTC. This sequence joins TRBV7-2 and TRBJ2-7; 11 bases line up with TRBD2. After removal of 5 bases from V and 0 bases from J, the junction contained 3 bases not matched to a gene. The CDR3 covers 15 residues. From germline, CDR1 is SGHTA and CDR2 FQGNSA.

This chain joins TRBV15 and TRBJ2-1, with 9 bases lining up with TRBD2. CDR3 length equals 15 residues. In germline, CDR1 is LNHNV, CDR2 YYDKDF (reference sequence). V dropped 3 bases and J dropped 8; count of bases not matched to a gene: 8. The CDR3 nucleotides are TGTGCCACCAGCAGTAATAGCGGGAGTTACTATGAGCAGTTCTTC. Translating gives CATSSNSGSYYEQFF.

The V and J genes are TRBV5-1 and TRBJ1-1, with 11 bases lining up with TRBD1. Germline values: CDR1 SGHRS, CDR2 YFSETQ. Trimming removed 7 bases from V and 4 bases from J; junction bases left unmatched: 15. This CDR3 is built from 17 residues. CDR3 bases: TGCGCCAGCCGACAGCTCGGACAGGGGGCATTGGGCACTGAAGCTTTCTTT. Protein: CASRQLGQGALGTEAFF.

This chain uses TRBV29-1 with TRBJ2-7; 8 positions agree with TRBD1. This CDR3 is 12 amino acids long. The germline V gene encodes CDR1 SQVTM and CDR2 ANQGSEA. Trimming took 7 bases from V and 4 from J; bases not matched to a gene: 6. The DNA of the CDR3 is TGCAGCGCTACGGGACAGGCTTACGAGCAGTACTTC. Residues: CSATGQAYEQYF.

CDR3 loop: CASSSESTGVTEAFF. The CDR3, as DNA: TGTGCCAGCAGCTCGGAGTCAACAGGGGTGACTGAAGCTTTCTTT. The gene calls are TRBV7-8 and TRBJ1-1, with TRBD1 matching 7 bases. V lost 4 bases to trimming and J lost 5 bases; unmatched junction nucleotides: 10. This CDR3 region has 15 residues. Germline V gene data show CDR1 as SGHVS and CDR2 as FQNEAQ.

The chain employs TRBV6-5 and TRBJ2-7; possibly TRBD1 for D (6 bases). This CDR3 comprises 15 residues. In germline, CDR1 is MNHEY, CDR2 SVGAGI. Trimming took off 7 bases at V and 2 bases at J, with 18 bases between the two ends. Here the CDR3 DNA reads TGTGCCAGCAAACCGGACAGCCCACTTACCTACGAGCAGTACTTC. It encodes CASKPDSPLTYEQYF.

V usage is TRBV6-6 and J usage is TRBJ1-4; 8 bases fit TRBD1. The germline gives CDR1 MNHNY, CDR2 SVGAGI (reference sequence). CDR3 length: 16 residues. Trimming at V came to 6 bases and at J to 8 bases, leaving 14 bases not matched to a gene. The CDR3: CASRLAATGVGEKLFF. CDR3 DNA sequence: TGTGCCAGCAGGCTTGCCGCGACAGGGGTGGGGGAAAAACTGTTTTTT.